This T cell receptor (beta chain) was captured in a study of cytomegalovirus exposure and HLA in healthy donors. Study in general: Out of 150 million to 200 million T cells, an earlier analysis found fewer than 140 million unique TCR beta sequences in total.

In its sample, this clone was seen once. Antigen unknown. The length of the CDR3 is 14 residues. J was trimmed by 1 base and V by 7 bases; bases with no gene match: 9. From germline, CDR1 is SQVTM and CDR2 ANQGSEA. Findings and limits, study-wide: Cytomegalovirus-associated status was assigned to 164 TCR beta chains. As immune exposure information, only CMV serostatus was available.

The PCR used 60 Vbeta and 13 Jbeta primers. Assay: immunoSEQ multiplex PCR; the TCRdb copy retains only in-frame clones and omits some. The sample has tens of thousands of clones, around 67% seen once. The receptor's source is a woman between 45 and 65 years old in good health and CMV-seropositive. V and J are TRBV29-1 and TRBJ2-5; 7 bases line up with TRBD2. The sequencing sample was made of PBMCs. The CDR3 sequence: CSGGRGDTQETQYF. The CDR3 DNA reads as TGCAGCGGTGGGAGGGGAGATACCCAAGAGACCCAGTACTTC.